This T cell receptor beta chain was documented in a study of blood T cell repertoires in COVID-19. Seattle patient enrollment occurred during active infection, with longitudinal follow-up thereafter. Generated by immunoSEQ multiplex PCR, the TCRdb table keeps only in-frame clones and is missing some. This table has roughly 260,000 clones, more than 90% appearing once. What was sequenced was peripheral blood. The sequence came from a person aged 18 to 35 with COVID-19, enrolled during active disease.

In nucleotides, the CDR3 is TGTGCCAGCAGCTTGTCGGGAGGGACCCAGTACTTC. Translated: CASSLSGGTQYF. This chain joins TRBV11-2 and TRBJ2-5; 7 bases map to TRBD2. The CDR3 contains 12 residues. V shed 3 bases, J shed 7 bases, and the junction held 2 bases outside the gene matches. The germline V gene has CDR1 SGHAT and CDR2 FQNNGV.